These T cell receptor beta chains were read from a single sample in a study of blood T cell repertoires in COVID-19. The data were produced by immunoSEQ multiplex PCR, yet TCRdb's version contains in-frame clones alone and is incomplete. The repertoire holds some 390,000 clones, with around nine tenths as singletons. What was sequenced was peripheral blood. Source of these receptors: a human donor in a cohort sampled during active COVID-19. Each CDR3 is given with its conserved first and last residue. A D gene is named only where the DNA matches it firmly. The size of a clone is reported for some rows only, either as once, few or many, or as a class for expanded clones.

clone_size,v_call,d_call,j_call,cdr3_aa,cdr3_nt
-,TRBV7-9,-,TRBJ1-5,CASSLGSSQPQHF,TGTGCCAGCAGCTTAGGGTCCAGTCAGCCCCAGCATTTT
once,TRBV6-5,-,TRBJ1-6,CASVPRGNSPLHF,TGTGCCAGCGTCCCCCGAGGTAATTCACCCCTCCACTTT
-,TRBV7-2,-,TRBJ2-2,CASSLFVRGSGELFF,TGTGCCAGCAGCTTATTTGTCCGCGGGTCCGGGGAGCTGTTTTTT
-,TRBV19,-,TRBJ1-4,CASSNPGGKEKLFF,TGTGCCAGTAGTAATCCGGGGGGTAAGGAAAAACTGTTTTTT
-,TRBV3-1/TRBV3-2,-,TRBJ1-2,CASSPRASGANYGYTF,TGTGCCAGCAGCCCGCGGGCCAGCGGAGCTAACTATGGCTACACCTTC
-,TRBV27,-,TRBJ1-3,CASSPMTGPGNTIYF,TGTGCCAGCAGTCCAATGACAGGACCTGGAAACACCATATATTTT
-,TRBV19,-,TRBJ2-1,CASSFSRGAVNEQFF,TGTGCCAGTAGTTTTTCGCGTGGGGCGGTAAATGAGCAGTTCTTC
once,TRBV4-1,-,TRBJ1-2,CASSQIFAGSDLPNYGYTF,TGCGCCAGCAGCCAGATCTTTGCGGGGTCCGACCTCCCTAACTATGGCTACACCTTC
-,TRBV11-3,-,TRBJ2-7,CASSLDGVGSAPLYEQYF,TGTGCCAGCAGCTTAGATGGGGTCGGGAGCGCACCCCTTTACGAGCAGTACTTC
-,TRBV5-6,-,TRBJ2-4,CASNLGHDIQYF,TGTGCCAGCAATCTGGGCCACGACATTCAGTACTTC
-,TRBV5-4,TRBD1,TRBJ1-2,CASSLAGQGFNYGYTF,TGTGCCAGCAGCTTGGCGGGACAGGGGTTTAACTATGGCTACACCTTC
-,TRBV10-3,-,TRBJ2-1,CAISGKESSYNEQFF,TGTGCCATCAGTGGTAAAGAGAGCTCCTACAATGAGCAGTTCTTC
-,TRBV11-2,TRBD1,TRBJ2-7,CASSSVGGQGAYEQYF,TGTGCCAGCAGCTCAGTCGGTGGACAGGGGGCCTACGAGCAGTACTTC
-,TRBV12-3/TRBV12-4,-,TRBJ1-2,CASSRGQAYGYTF,TGTGCCAGCAGCAGGGGCCAGGCCTATGGCTACACCTTC
-,TRBV3-1/TRBV3-2,TRBD2,TRBJ2-7,CASSQGPSGTYEQYF,TGTGCCAGCAGCCAAGGTCCTAGCGGGACCTACGAGCAGTACTTC
-,TRBV2,TRBD2,TRBJ2-1,CASSTVAGYNEQFF,TGTGCCAGCAGTACGGTAGCGGGGTACAATGAGCAGTTCTTC
-,TRBV5-8,TRBD2,TRBJ2-1,CASSLVRLAANNEQFF,TGTGCCAGCAGCTTGGTGCGGCTAGCGGCAAACAATGAGCAGTTCTTC
-,TRBV7-8,TRBD2,TRBJ2-5,CASSLVGSGSIKTQYF,TGTGCCAGCAGCTTAGTTGGCAGCGGGAGTATTAAGACCCAGTACTTC
-,TRBV9,TRBD2,TRBJ2-4,CASSRTSGSGLDIQYF,TGTGCCAGCAGTAGGACTAGCGGGAGTGGATTGGACATTCAGTACTTC
-,TRBV11-3,-,TRBJ2-2,CASRKDSNTGELFF,TGTGCCAGCAGGAAGGACAGCAACACCGGGGAGCTGTTTTTT
-,TRBV24-1,TRBD1,TRBJ2-3,CATSDPGGTGTDTQYF,TGTGCCACCAGTGACCCAGGGGGTACGGGCACAGATACGCAGTATTTT
-,TRBV7-8,-,TRBJ2-7,CASSPRERVNYEQYF,TGTGCCAGCAGCCCTAGGGAGCGGGTAAACTACGAGCAGTACTTC
once,TRBV5-1,TRBD1,TRBJ2-5,CASSGDRNHPYF,TGCGCCAGCAGCGGGGACAGAAACCATCCGTACTTC
-,TRBV5-1,-,TRBJ2-1,CASSLSTSYNEQFF,TGCGCCAGCAGCTTGTCGACTAGCTACAATGAGCAGTTCTTC
-,TRBV7-2,TRBD1,TRBJ2-2,CASSPRTGAGELFF,TGTGCCAGCAGCCCAAGGACAGGGGCTGGGGAGCTGTTTTTT
-,TRBV29-1,-,TRBJ2-1,CSVGRTWDNEQFF,TGCAGCGTTGGACGGACATGGGACAATGAGCAGTTCTTC
-,TRBV28,-,TRBJ2-7,CASSHYLTGSYEQYF,TGTGCCAGCAGTCACTACCTAACAGGTTCCTACGAGCAGTACTTC
-,TRBV5-1,TRBD1,TRBJ2-2,CASSDWDRTYTGELFF,TGCGCCAGCAGCGACTGGGACAGGACATACACCGGGGAGCTGTTTTTT
-,TRBV9,TRBD2,TRBJ2-2,CASSVQGQRLAFPGELFF,TGTGCCAGCAGCGTGCAGGGTCAACGACTAGCCTTTCCCGGGGAGCTGTTTTTT
few,TRBV5-5,-,TRBJ2-1,CASSDRRNEQFF,TGTGCCAGCAGCGACAGACGCAATGAGCAGTTCTTC
-,TRBV2,TRBD1,TRBJ2-7,CASSDPTGGLSYEQYF,TGTGCCAGCAGTGATCCCACAGGGGGCCTCTCCTACGAGCAGTACTTC
-,TRBV27,-,TRBJ1-1,CASSLSPEPNTEAFF,TGTGCCAGCAGTTTATCCCCGGAGCCGAACACTGAAGCTTTCTTT
-,TRBV19,-,TRBJ1-4,CASSIGRLEKLFF,TGTGCCAGTAGTATTGGTCGACTGGAAAAACTGTTTTTT
-,TRBV7-9,-,TRBJ2-7,CASSSPQGHPYEQYF,TGTGCCAGCAGCTCCCCCCAGGGACACCCCTACGAGCAGTACTTC
-,TRBV7-9,TRBD2,TRBJ2-2,CASSLAAGTGELFF,TGTGCCAGCAGCCTAGCGGCGGGCACCGGGGAGCTGTTTTTT
-,TRBV3-1/TRBV3-2,TRBD1,TRBJ2-5,CASSQNQGAGETQYF,TGTGCCAGCAGCCAAAACCAGGGGGCGGGAGAGACCCAGTACTTC
-,TRBV6-1,TRBD2,TRBJ2-3,CASSGERLAAIDTQYF,TGTGCCAGCAGTGGGGAGCGGCTAGCGGCCATAGATACGCAGTATTTT
-,TRBV5-4,-,TRBJ2-7,CASSPGGSVSYEQYF,TGTGCCAGCAGCCCCGGGGGTAGCGTTTCCTACGAGCAGTACTTC
-,TRBV27,TRBD2,TRBJ2-7,CASSLALAGEQYF,TGTGCCAGCAGTTTAGCGCTAGCGGGTGAGCAGTACTTC
once,TRBV11-1,TRBD1,TRBJ2-5,CASSSRQGAETQYF,TGTGCCAGCAGCTCCCGACAGGGGGCAGAGACCCAGTACTTC
-,TRBV6-5,TRBD1,TRBJ2-5,CASSYSGTEETQYF,TGTGCCAGCAGTTACTCCGGGACAGAAGAGACCCAGTACTTC
-,TRBV10-2,TRBD1,TRBJ2-1,CASRTGRREQFF,TGCGCCAGTAGGACAGGAAGAAGGGAGCAGTTCTTC
once,TRBV28,TRBD1,TRBJ1-6,CASSDRGVRAPLHF,TGTGCCAGCAGCGACAGGGGAGTTAGGGCACCCCTCCACTTT
few,TRBV5-1,-,TRBJ1-2,CASRQTLQGNYGYTF,TGCGCCAGCAGACAGACGTTACAGGGTAACTATGGCTACACCTTC
-,TRBV5-1,-,TRBJ2-2,CASSLTSPTGELFF,TGCGCCAGCAGCTTGACTAGCCCCACCGGGGAGCTGTTTTTT
once,TRBV10-3,TRBD1,TRBJ1-2,CAISTGVYGYTF,TGTGCCATCAGTACAGGGGTCTATGGCTACACCTTC
-,TRBV11-1,-,TRBJ2-1,CASSRGREQFF,TGTGCCAGCAGCCGAGGCCGTGAGCAGTTCTTC
-,TRBV2,TRBD1,TRBJ2-1,CATNRDRDRNEQFF,TGTGCCACAAACCGGGACAGGGATAGAAATGAGCAGTTCTTC